These 17 T cell receptor beta chains came from one sample sequenced in a study of T cells in Graves' hyperthyroidism and ophthalmopathy. TCR beta CDR3 regions were amplified from RNA transcripts. The primer set for the first-round RT-PCR of the TCR CDR3 was HTBI. TCRdb re-called the multiplex PCR reads through MiXCR, storing one row per CDR3 protein. The sample records some 620,000 distinct CDR3 sequences, around 15% being singletons. Sequenced input: blood. These receptors originate from a young woman with Graves' hyperthyroidism.

In the case of this clonotype: Being one base from a much bigger clone, this may be a read error. V gene TRBV18 combines with J gene TRBJ1-5; TRBD1 agrees at 7 bases. The trim removed 5 bases at V and 6 bases at J, leaving 10 bases unmatched. This CDR3 region has 15 residues. The germline V gene has CDR1 KGHSH and CDR2 LQKENI. The CDR3: CASSGVTGRTQPQHF. The DNA of the CDR3 is TGTGCCAGCTCAGGCGTGACAGGGCGGACTCAGCCCCAGCATTTT.

This clonotype was observed a handful of times. This sequence joins TRBV4-2 and TRBJ1-1, with D uncertain. Germline V lookup: CDR1 LGHNA, CDR2 YNFKEQ. The CDR3 sequence is 15 residues long. Trimming removed 1 base at V and 2 bases at J, with 11 bases between. CDR3 region: CASSQVPQINTEAFF. In DNA, the CDR3 is TGTGCCAGCAGCCAAGTCCCTCAAATTAACACTGAAGCTTTCTTT.

This clonotype was seen at least ten times. The gene calls are TRBV11-3 and TRBJ2-2; D perhaps matches TRBD2 (5 bases). The germline gives CDR1 SGHNT, CDR2 YENEEA. Trimming removed 1 base from V and 6 bases from J, with 6 bases in between. The CDR3 has 13 residues. CDR3 coding DNA: TGTGCCAGCAGCTTAGGAGGGTCCGGGGAGCTGTTTTTT. Translated: CASSLGGSGELFF. The full variable domain, its missing parts supplied by reference TRBV11-3 and TRBJ2-2, is EAGVVQSPRYKIIEKKQPVAFWCNPISGHNTLYWYLQNLGQGPELLIRYENEEAVDDSQLPKDRFSAERLKGVDSTLKIQPAELGDSAVYLCASSLGGSGELFFGEGSRLTVL.

This clonotype was picked up many times. This rearrangement joins TRBV2 to TRBJ2-3; TRBD2 matches at 9 bases. The CDR3 is 17 amino acids. V was pared by 6 bases and J by 1 base, with 11 bases of the junction left unmatched. In germline, CDR1 is SNHLY, CDR2 FYNNEI. CDR3 in DNA: TGTGCCAGCAGGCCAACTTTACTAGCGGGTCGCACAGATACGCAGTATTTT. Translated, it gives CASRPTLLAGRTDTQYF. Filled out from reference TRBV2 and TRBJ2-3, the complete variable domain reads EPEVTQTPSHQVTQMGQEVILRCVPISNHLYFYWYRQILGQKVEFLVSFYNNEISEKSEIFDDQFSVERPDGSNFTLKIRSTKLEDSAMYFCASRPTLLAGRTDTQYFGPGTRLTVL.

This clonotype was picked up a small number of times. The rearrangement joins TRBV19 to TRBJ2-2; maybe TRBD1 (5 bases). In germline, CDR1 is LNHDA, CDR2 SQIVND (reference sequence). V was shortened by 10 bases and J by 6 bases, with 12 bases between the two germline ends. This CDR3 contains 12 residues. CDR3 sequence (DNA): TGTGCCACCGACAGCATCGCCGGGGAGCTGTTTTTT. This sequence encodes CATDSIAGELFF.

As concerns this clonotype: A much bigger clone sits one base away, suggesting this may be a read error. V and J are TRBV7-2 and TRBJ2-1; 7 bases map to TRBD2. From germline, CDR1 is SGHTA and CDR2 FQGNSA. The CDR3 consists of 16 residues. CDR3 DNA: TGTGTCAGCAGCAGCAGAGTGAGCGGGACTTACAATGAGCAGTTCTTC. Protein: CVSSSRVSGTYNEQFF.

V is TRBV5-1 and J is TRBJ2-2; D not certain. Per germline, CDR1 SGHRS and CDR2 YFSETQ. There are 15 residues in the CDR3. Trimming removed 4 bases from V and 0 bases from J, with 10 bases in between. CDR3 sequence: CASSRSGANTGELFF. Here the CDR3 DNA reads TGCGCCAGCAGCCGTTCCGGCGCGAACACCGGGGAGCTGTTTTTT.

This clonotype has a handful of counts. The chain combines TRBV9 with TRBJ2-1; 9 nucleotides align to TRBD2. The junction had 14 bases not matched to a gene; V was cut back by 3 bases and J by 7 bases. Looked up from germline, CDR1 is SGDLS and CDR2 is YYNGEE. CDR3 length: 17 amino acids. The CDR3 sequence is CASSASPSGTFENEQFF. The CDR3 nucleotides read TGTGCCAGCAGCGCCTCGCCTAGCGGGACTTTTGAGAATGAGCAGTTCTTC.

V is TRBV25-1 and J is TRBJ2-2, with 11 bases that match TRBD2. Germline trimming cut 3 bases from V and 6 bases from J; bases unmatched to any gene: 6. CDR1 is MGHDK and CDR2 is SYGVNS in the germline V gene. CDR3 length equals 16 residues. The CDR3 DNA reads as TGTGCCAGCAGTGACACCACTAGCGGGAGTGCCGGGGAGCTGTTTTTT. Its protein product is CASSDTTSGSAGELFF. Full variable domain (remainder filled in from reference TRBV25-1 and TRBJ2-2): EADIYQTPRYLVIGTGKKITLECSQTMGHDKMYWYQQDPGMELHLIHYSYGVNSTEKGDLSSESTVSRIRTEHFPLTLESARPSHTSQYLCASSDTTSGSAGELFFGEGSRLTVL.

Only a few counts were recorded for this clonotype. The V gene is TRBV7-9, the J gene TRBJ2-4; D is uncertain. Germline lookup yields CDR1 SEHNR and CDR2 FQNEAQ (reference sequence). V was trimmed by 2 bases and J by 2 bases, leaving 16 bases between them. This CDR3 has 17 amino acids. The CDR3 coding sequence is TGTGCCAGCAGCTTACAGCCCTACGATGCGACCAAAAACATTCAGTACTTC. Translating it yields CASSLQPYDATKNIQYF.

The J gene is TRBJ2-3, the V gene TRBV24-1; TRBD2 matches at 12 bases. Germline CDR1 KGHDR, CDR2 SFDVKD. The V and J ends lost 0 bases and 2 bases, in that order; junction bases with no gene match: 5. This CDR3 comprises 18 residues. The CDR3 sequence is CATSDLMGLAGLTDTQYF. The CDR3 nucleotides read TGTGCCACCAGTGATTTGATGGGACTAGCGGGCCTCACAGATACGCAGTATTTT.

This clonotype came up many times. The chain uses TRBV7-2 and TRBJ2-1; 11 bases map to TRBD1. V shed 5 bases and J 7 bases; nucleotides not matched to a gene: 10. The V gene's germline CDR1 is SGHTA and CDR2 FQGNSA. This CDR3 has 16 amino acids. The CDR3 sequence is CASSPRTGGVGNEQFF. In DNA form, the CDR3 reads TGTGCCAGCAGCCCAAGGACAGGGGGCGTTGGGAATGAGCAGTTCTTC.

The gene calls are TRBV9 and TRBJ1-3; D perhaps matches TRBD1 (6 bases). V lost 4 bases, J lost 2 bases, and 13 bases lay in between. There are 15 residues in the CDR3. Germline V gives CDR1 SGDLS, CDR2 YYNGEE. CDR3 nucleotide sequence: TGTGCCAGCAGCCCCCGGGACAATCCTGGAAACACCATATATTTT. It is translated as CASSPRDNPGNTIYF.

This CDR3 is CASSLTTGGNSPLHF. The CDR3 DNA sequence: TGTGCCAGCAGCTTAACGACGGGGGGGAATTCACCCCTCCACTTT. The genes are TRBV7-3 and TRBJ1-6; tentatively, D is TRBD1 (5 bases). CDR1 and CDR2 (germline): SGHTA, FQGTGA. The CDR3 loop spans 15 amino acids. V lost 0 bases and J lost 7, with 10 bases in between.

The J gene is TRBJ1-2, the V gene TRBV6-1; no clear D. There are 12 residues in the CDR3. Germline V gene lookup returns CDR1 MNHNS and CDR2 SASEGT. V was clipped by 10 bases and J by 4 bases, with 13 bases between them. The chain's CDR3 is CAISEGSYGYTF. Written as DNA, the CDR3 is TGTGCCATCTCGGAAGGGAGCTATGGCTACACCTTC.

This clonotype was observed at least ten times. CDR3 bases: TGTGCCAGCAGACGACAGGGGGAAGGCACCGGGGAGCTGTTTTTT. Its translation: CASRRQGEGTGELFF. This rearrangement joins TRBV6-1 to TRBJ2-2; 9 bases map to TRBD1. The CDR3 has 15 residues. Trimming cost V 6 bases and J 4 bases; bases outside gene matches: 6. CDR1 MNHNS and CDR2 SASEGT come from the germline V gene.

This clonotype occurred a few times. The chain combines TRBV19 with TRBJ2-5; D perhaps matches TRBD1 (6 bases). Germline values: CDR1 LNHDA, CDR2 SQIVND (reference sequence). CDR3 length: 14 residues. V gave up 7 bases and J gave up 6 bases, with 18 bases separating them. CDR3 protein: CASTDLMDRKTQYF. The CDR3 coding sequence is TGTGCCAGTACAGACTTAATGGACAGAAAGACCCAGTACTTC.